These 28 T cell receptor beta chains came from one sample sequenced in a study of cytomegalovirus exposure and HLA in healthy donors. PCR was performed using 60 Vbeta and 13 Jbeta primers. Produced via immunoSEQ multiplex PCR; TCRdb's table is partial and in-frame only. The table has about 220,000 clones, approximately 88% seen once. Material for sequencing was PBMCs. These receptors were collected from a boy aged 2 to 10 in good health and CMV-seronegative.

This clone was seen once. The chain joins TRBV7-9 to TRBJ2-5, with D perhaps matching TRBD2 (6 bases). Germline V gene sequence: CDR1 SEHNR, CDR2 FQNEAQ (reference sequence). This CDR3 is 17 amino acids long. Trimming pared 5 bases from V and 5 bases from J, leaving 24 bases between. The CDR3 nucleotides read TGTGCCAGCAGCCACCGGGACGCTCGGGGAGGTGTTGAGACCCAGTACTTC. This codes for CASSHRDARGGVETQYF.

This chain connects TRBV15 to TRBJ2-5; 12 bases match TRBD2. The V gene's germline CDR1 is LNHNV and CDR2 YYDKDF (reference sequence). Losses at the gene ends were 5 bases for V and 1 base for J; bases not matched to a gene: 8. The length of the CDR3 is 17 residues. The CDR3 spells CATSSPSGRAFQETQYF. The CDR3 nucleotides read TGTGCCACCAGCTCGCCTAGCGGGAGGGCCTTCCAAGAGACCCAGTACTTC.

The chain uses TRBV5-1 and TRBJ2-1; D ambiguous. The CDR3 spans 14 residues. Trimming removed 0 bases from V and 5 bases from J, with 9 bases in between. CDR1 and CDR2 (germline): SGHRS, YFSETQ. The CDR3 protein is CASSLGSANNEQFF. The DNA for the CDR3 is TGCGCCAGCAGCTTGGGGTCAGCGAACAATGAGCAGTTCTTC.

This chain uses TRBV5-1 with TRBJ2-1; 10 bases fit TRBD1. The germline gives CDR1 SGHRS, CDR2 YFSETQ. The CDR3 totals 15 residues. Trimming took 0 bases from V and 7 from J; bases not matched to a gene: 4. This chain's CDR3 is CASSLGDRGVNEQFF. CDR3 in DNA: TGCGCCAGCAGCTTGGGGGACAGGGGAGTGAATGAGCAGTTCTTC.

The genes are TRBV5-1 and TRBJ2-7, with TRBD1 identical over 9 bases. This CDR3 region has 16 residues. In germline, CDR1 is SGHRS, CDR2 YFSETQ. The junction had 8 bases not matched to a gene; V was cut back by 2 bases and J by 2 bases. CDR3 in amino acids: CASSLGPGQGTYEQYF. The CDR3 DNA reads TGCGCCAGCAGCTTAGGTCCGGGACAGGGAACCTACGAGCAGTACTTC.

This clone was recorded a few times. V gene TRBV2 combines with J gene TRBJ2-7; 10 bases map to TRBD1. This CDR3 region has 12 residues. Per germline, CDR1 SNHLY and CDR2 FYNNEI. V lost 7 bases and J lost 6; bases outside the gene matches: 3. CDR3 coding DNA: TGTGCCAGCATGACAGGGGGCATCGAGCAGTACTTC. Its translation: CASMTGGIEQYF.

The gene calls are TRBV30 and TRBJ2-7, with a possible D match to TRBD2 (6 bases). The CDR3 contains 12 residues. The germline V gene encodes CDR1 GTSNPN and CDR2 SVGIG (reference sequence). Trimming left V 7 bases short and J 1 base short, with 11 bases between. The CDR3 bases are TGTGCCTCCTCCCGGGGGTCCTACGAGCAGTACTTC. Translation gives CASSRGSYEQYF.

The V call is TRBV11-2, the J call TRBJ2-5; 9 bases line up with TRBD2. In germline, CDR1 is SGHAT, CDR2 FQNNGV. V was clipped by 6 bases and J by 2 bases; unmatched bases: 10. This CDR3 contains 16 residues. Here the CDR3 DNA reads TGTGCCAGCAGTCCCCGGGGAGCGGGAGGACAAGAGACCCAGTACTTC. Protein sequence: CASSPRGAGGQETQYF.

The V call is TRBV15, the J call TRBJ2-3; D may be TRBD2 (5 bases). Germline CDR1 and CDR2: LNHNV and YYDKDF (reference sequence). The germline V and J ends were trimmed by 1 base and 3 bases, with 20 bases remaining between them. This CDR3 comprises 18 residues. DNA of the CDR3: TGTGCCACCAGCAGAGGTTCCCCCTTTCGGGAAGGGACAGATACGCAGTATTTT. This codes for CATSRGSPFREGTDTQYF.

DNA for the CDR3: TGTGCCTGGAGTTTTCCAGGGAGCTACACCTTC. Translated: CAWSFPGSYTF. V gene TRBV30 combines with J gene TRBJ1-2, with D tentatively TRBD1 (5 bases). CDR3 length: 11 amino acids. Germline CDR1 and CDR2: GTSNPN and SVGIG (reference sequence). With 2 bases removed from V and 9 bases from J, the gap between germline ends came to 10 bases.

The chain has TRBV7-9 and TRBJ1-2; the match to TRBD1 covers 8 bases. J lost 2 bases, V lost 1 base, and 6 bases had no gene match. CDR3 length: 16 residues. Germline V gene data show CDR1 as SEHNR and CDR2 as FQNEAQ (reference sequence). In nucleotides, the CDR3 is TGTGCCAGCAGCTTAGAGGGGACAGGCGACAACTATGGCTACACCTTC. This translates into CASSLEGTGDNYGYTF.

The chain is built from TRBV29-1 and TRBJ2-1, with 11 bases aligning to TRBD2. This CDR3 spans 17 amino acids. The J segment lost 1 base and the V segment lost 3 bases, leaving 8 bases of the junction unmatched. Germline loops: CDR1 SQVTM, CDR2 ANQGSEA. As DNA, the CDR3 is TGCAGCGTTGATCTACTAGCGGGAGTGTGGTCCTACAATGAGCAGTTCTTC. This sequence encodes CSVDLLAGVWSYNEQFF.

This sequence joins TRBV7-8 and TRBJ1-4, with 8 bases identical to TRBD1. Germline V lookup: CDR1 SGHVS, CDR2 FQNEAQ. Trimming cost V 2 bases and J 0 bases; bases outside gene matches: 8. The CDR3 totals 18 residues. The CDR3 is CASSLFRDRIATNEKLFF. The CDR3 region has the DNA TGTGCCAGCAGCTTATTCCGGGACAGGATTGCAACTAATGAAAAACTGTTTTTT.

V is TRBV5-8 and J is TRBJ2-1; TRBD2 is a possible D gene (5 bases). CDR1 is SGHTS and CDR2 is YDEGEE in the germline V gene. The CDR3 totals 13 residues. V was pared by 2 bases and J by 4 bases, with 7 bases between. The CDR3 sequence: CASSLAVYNEQFF. DNA of the CDR3: TGTGCCAGCAGCTTAGCGGTTTACAATGAGCAGTTCTTC.

Points on this clone: A junction end diverges from the germline sequence, so it may reflect a read error. V and J are TRBV5-1 and TRBJ1-1; D is perhaps TRBD1 (5 bases). The V gene's germline CDR1 is SGHRS and CDR2 YFSETQ. The CDR3 length is 14 residues. The CDR3 protein is CASREQSLDTEVFF. The DNA for the CDR3 is TGCGCCAGCAGGGAACAGTCCTTGGACACTGAAGTTTTCTTT.

The chain recombines TRBV5-1 with TRBJ2-7, with D maybe TRBD2 (6 bases). Germline CDR1 is SGHRS and CDR2 is YFSETQ. This CDR3 is built from 15 residues. With 0 bases removed from V and 4 bases from J, the gap between germline ends came to 14 bases. This CDR3 reads CASSLGPPGDYEQYF. In nucleotides, the CDR3 is TGCGCCAGCAGCTTGGGTCCGCCGGGAGATTACGAGCAGTACTTC.

This clone was recorded once. V gene TRBV6-4 combines with J gene TRBJ1-2, with D possibly being TRBD1 (6 bases). The CDR3 loop spans 14 amino acids. V lost 0 bases and J 4 bases, leaving 9 bases between the germline ends. The germline V gene has CDR1 MRHNA and CDR2 SNTAGT. CDR3 in DNA: TGTGCCAGCAGTGACTCAGGGGGGGCCTATGGCTACACCTTC. Encoded protein: CASSDSGGAYGYTF.

This clone was detected only once. This rearrangement joins TRBV27 to TRBJ1-2, with no clear D. Germline V gene data show CDR1 as MNHEY and CDR2 as SMNVEV (reference sequence). The CDR3 runs 13 residues. V was pared by 4 bases and J by 8 bases, with 14 bases between. The CDR3 is CASSSLPKEGYTF. In DNA, the CDR3 is TGTGCCAGCAGTTCCCTGCCCAAGGAGGGCTACACCTTC.

This clone was seen once. Here the CDR3 DNA reads TGTGCCAGCAGTTCGAAGACAGGGAAGAGGACCGGGGAGCTGTTTTTT. Its protein product is CASSSKTGKRTGELFF. The rearrangement joins TRBV27 to TRBJ2-2; 7 bases align to TRBD1. Germline V CDR1 and CDR2: MNHEY, SMNVEV (reference sequence). There are 16 residues in the CDR3. V gave up 4 bases and J gave up 5 bases; unmatched junction bases: 10.

The chain has TRBV10-3 and TRBJ2-7, with TRBD1 identical over 7 bases. Germline V gene sequence: CDR1 ENHRY, CDR2 SYGVKD. The CDR3 has 14 residues. With V trimmed by 8 bases and J by 6 bases, 13 bases remained unmatched. The CDR3 bases are TGTGCCATCCCCTCTGGGACAGCACTTCGCGAGCAGTACTTC. Translating gives CAIPSGTALREQYF.

As DNA, the CDR3 is TGCGCCAGCAGCATAGGACAGGGGGCGCTTGGCACAGATACGCAGTATTTT. Translated, it gives CASSIGQGALGTDTQYF. The chain is built from TRBV5-1 and TRBJ2-3; 11 bases map to TRBD1. CDR3 length: 17 amino acids. V lost 4 bases, J lost 1 base, and 8 bases stayed unmatched. The germline CDR1 and CDR2 sequences are SGHRS and YFSETQ.

The chain uses TRBV7-9 and TRBJ2-5, with D perhaps matching TRBD1 (6 bases). The germline V and J ends were trimmed by 3 bases and 7 bases, with 18 bases remaining between them. Germline CDR1 is SEHNR and CDR2 is FQNEAQ (reference sequence). The CDR3 extends over 15 amino acids. CDR3 coding DNA: TGTGCCAGCAGCTTGGCCGGGACACGGCGCGTGACCCAGTACTTC. Amino acid sequence: CASSLAGTRRVTQYF. Using reference TRBV7-9 and TRBJ2-5 for the parts outside the CDR3, the full variable domain is DTGVSQNPRHKITKRGQNVTFRCDPISEHNRLYWYRQTLGQGPEFLTYFQNEAQLEKSRLLSDRFSAERPKGSFSTLEIQRTEQGDSAMYLCASSLAGTRRVTQYFGPGTRLLVL.

The chain employs TRBV5-1 and TRBJ2-7; D not certain. This CDR3 is 14 amino acids long. Germline V CDR1 and CDR2: SGHRS, YFSETQ. V shed 2 bases and J shed 1 base, with 10 bases lying between them. The CDR3 nucleotides are TGCGCCAGCAGCTTAAAGCTCGGTTCCTACGAGCAGTACTTC. Protein sequence: CASSLKLGSYEQYF. Full variable domain (missing parts from reference TRBV5-1 and TRBJ2-7): KAGVTQTPRYLIKTRGQQVTLSCSPISGHRSVSWYQQTPGQGLQFLFEYFSETQRNKGNFPGRFSGRQFSNSRSEMNVSTLELGDSALYLCASSLKLGSYEQYFGPGTRLTVT.

The rearrangement uses TRBV28 and TRBJ2-7; D may be TRBD1 (5 bases). Trimming pared 5 bases from V and 2 bases from J, leaving 10 bases between. The CDR3 consists of 13 residues. Germline V gene sequence: CDR1 MDHEN, CDR2 SYDVKM. The CDR3 coding sequence is TGTGCCAGCAGTCCGACAGCGACCTACGAGCAGTACTTC. Amino acid sequence: CASSPTATYEQYF.

This chain connects TRBV27 to TRBJ1-2, with D hard to call. This CDR3 spans 13 amino acids. Germline CDR1 MNHEY, CDR2 SMNVEV (reference sequence). Trimming left V 4 bases short and J 2 bases short, with 8 bases between. CDR3 nucleotides: TGTGCCAGCAGTTCGACGGGGAACTATGGCTACACCTTC. This sequence encodes CASSSTGNYGYTF.

CDR3 region: CASSVPGSTGFYGYTF. For the CDR3, the DNA is TGTGCCAGCAGCGTCCCCGGTTCCACAGGGTTCTATGGCTACACCTTC. The chain carries TRBV5-6 and TRBJ1-2; a possible D gene is TRBD1 (6 bases). Deletions cut 4 bases from V and 4 bases from J, with 20 bases between. Germline CDR1 is SGHDT and CDR2 is YYEEEE. The CDR3 has 16 amino acids. Using reference TRBV5-6 and TRBJ1-2 for the parts outside the CDR3, the full variable domain is DAGVTQSPTHLIKTRGQQVTLRCSPKSGHDTVSWYQQALGQGPQFIFQYYEEEERQRGNFPDRFSGHQFPNYSSELNVNALLLGDSALYLCASSVPGSTGFYGYTFGSGTRLTVV.

About this clone itself: Other DNA sequences from this sample encode an identical CDR3 as well. The chain couples TRBV6-1 to TRBJ2-7, with TRBD2 matching 9 bases. Losses at the gene ends were 0 bases for V and 3 bases for J; bases not matched to a gene: 6. The CDR3 has 16 residues. Germline V gene lookup returns CDR1 MNHNS and CDR2 SASEGT. This chain's CDR3 is CASSEASLAGVYEQYF. The CDR3 region has the DNA TGTGCCAGCAGTGAAGCGAGTTTAGCGGGGGTCTACGAGCAGTACTTC.

This CDR3 is CSVEGDGGQPQHF. CDR3 coding DNA: TGCAGCGTTGAGGGCGACGGGGGTCAGCCCCAGCATTTT. The chain links TRBV29-1 to TRBJ1-5; a possible D gene is TRBD1 (5 bases). This CDR3 contains 13 residues. V was cut by 3 bases and J by 6 bases, with 12 bases left in between. Germline V gives CDR1 SQVTM, CDR2 ANQGSEA.